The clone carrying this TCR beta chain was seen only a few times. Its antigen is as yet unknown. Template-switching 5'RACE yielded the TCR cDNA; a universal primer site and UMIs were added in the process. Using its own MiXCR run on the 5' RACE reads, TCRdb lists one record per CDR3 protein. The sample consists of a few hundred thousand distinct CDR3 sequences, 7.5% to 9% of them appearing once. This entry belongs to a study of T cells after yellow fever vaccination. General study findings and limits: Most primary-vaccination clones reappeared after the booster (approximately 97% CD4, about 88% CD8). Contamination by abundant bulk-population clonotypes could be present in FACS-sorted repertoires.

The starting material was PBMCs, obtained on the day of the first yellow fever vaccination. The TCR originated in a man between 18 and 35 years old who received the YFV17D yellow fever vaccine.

This chain's CDR3 is CASSQTGKGVEADTQYF. The CDR3 nucleotides read TGTGCCAGCAGTCAAACAGGGAAGGGTGTGGAGGCAGATACGCAGTATTTT. The rearrangement uses TRBV6-1 and TRBJ2-3; D perhaps matches TRBD1 (6 bases). Between the trimmed V and J ends, which lost 5 bases and 4 bases, there was a span of 22 bases. The CDR3 runs 17 residues. Germline V lookup: CDR1 MNHNS, CDR2 SASEGT.